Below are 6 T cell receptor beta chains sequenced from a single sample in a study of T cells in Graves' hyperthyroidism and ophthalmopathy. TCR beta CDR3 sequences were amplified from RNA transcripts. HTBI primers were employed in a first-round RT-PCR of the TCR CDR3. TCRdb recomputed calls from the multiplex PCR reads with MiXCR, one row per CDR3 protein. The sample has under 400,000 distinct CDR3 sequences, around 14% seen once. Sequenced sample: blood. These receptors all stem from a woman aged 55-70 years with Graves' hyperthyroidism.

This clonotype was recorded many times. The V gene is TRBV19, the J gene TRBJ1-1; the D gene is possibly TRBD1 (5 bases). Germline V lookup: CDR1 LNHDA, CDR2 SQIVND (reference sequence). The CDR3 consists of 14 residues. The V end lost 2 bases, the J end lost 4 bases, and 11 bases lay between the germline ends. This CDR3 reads CASSIWGGSTEAFF. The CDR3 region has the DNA TGTGCCAGTAGTATATGGGGCGGAAGCACTGAAGCTTTCTTT.

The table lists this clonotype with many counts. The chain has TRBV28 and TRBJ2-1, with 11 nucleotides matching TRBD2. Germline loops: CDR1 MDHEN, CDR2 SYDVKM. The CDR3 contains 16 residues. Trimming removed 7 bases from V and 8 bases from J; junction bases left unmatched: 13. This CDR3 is CASNQQVAGGPDEQFF. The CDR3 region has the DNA TGTGCCAGCAATCAACAAGTAGCGGGAGGGCCAGATGAGCAGTTCTTC.

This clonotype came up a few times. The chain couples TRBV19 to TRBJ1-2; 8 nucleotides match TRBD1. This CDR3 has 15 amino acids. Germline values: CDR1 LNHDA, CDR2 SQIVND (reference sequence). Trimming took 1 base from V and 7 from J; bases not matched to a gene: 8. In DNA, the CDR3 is TGTGCCAGTAGTATAGTATTCGGACAGGGCGGTGGCTACACCTTC. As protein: CASSIVFGQGGGYTF.

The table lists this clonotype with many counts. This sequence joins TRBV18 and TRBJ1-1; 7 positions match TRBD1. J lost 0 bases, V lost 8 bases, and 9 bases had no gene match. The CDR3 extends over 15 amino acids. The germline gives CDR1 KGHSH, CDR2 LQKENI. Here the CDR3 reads CASSPSGTVNTEAFF. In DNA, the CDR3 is TGTGCCAGCAGCCCCTCCGGGACAGTGAACACTGAAGCTTTCTTT.

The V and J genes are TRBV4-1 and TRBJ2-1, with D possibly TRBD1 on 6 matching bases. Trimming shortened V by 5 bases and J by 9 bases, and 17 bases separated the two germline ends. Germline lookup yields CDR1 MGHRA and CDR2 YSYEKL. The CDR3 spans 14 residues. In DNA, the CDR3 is TGCGCCAGCAGCTATACCGGACAGTCCGTTGAGCAGTTCTTC. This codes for CASSYTGQSVEQFF.

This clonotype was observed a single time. CDR3 sequence (DNA): TGTGCCAGCAGTTTCGGACTAGCGGGCGCGTCCTACGAGCAGTACTTC. Residues: CASSFGLAGASYEQYF. V is TRBV12-3 or TRBV12-4 and J is TRBJ2-7; TRBD2 matches 11 bases. V trimming: 3 bases; J trimming: 1 base; junction bases outside the gene matches: 5. This CDR3 region has 16 residues.